Listed below are T cell receptor beta chains from one sample, sequenced in a study of OX40 agonist ivuxolimab in advanced cancers. Clones were sequenced by immunoSEQ multiplex PCR, and TCRdb holds only the in-frame ones, with some missing. The sample lists about 120,000 clones; 93% were seen once. The sample here was CD4+ or CD8+ T cells sorted from blood, taken in a trial of the OX40 agonist ivuxolimab. Receptors were obtained from an adult with an advanced solid tumor such as melanoma, head and neck, liver or kidney cancer. Both conserved end residues are part of each CDR3. The D gene is left open where the match is weak. For some rows the clone size is stated as once, few or many, or as a class when expanded; others skip it.

v_gene: TRBV2; abundance: .; d_gene: TRBD1; j_gene: TRBJ1-1; CDR3aa: CASKTGRDTEAFF; CDR3nt: TGTGCCAGCAAGACAGGGAGGGACACTGAAGCTTTCTTT
v_gene: TRBV7-2; abundance: .; d_gene: TRBD1; j_gene: TRBJ2-1; CDR3aa: CASSLMGQGRDEQFF; CDR3nt: TGTGCCAGCAGCTTAATGGGACAGGGTCGTGATGAGCAGTTCTTC
v_gene: TRBV5-6; abundance: .; d_gene: TRBD2; j_gene: TRBJ2-3; CDR3aa: CASSFLAGVTDTQYF; CDR3nt: TGTGCCAGCAGCTTTCTAGCGGGAGTGACAGATACGCAGTATTTT
v_gene: TRBV28; abundance: .; d_gene: TRBD1; j_gene: TRBJ1-5; CDR3aa: CASSFAGGFPRQPQHF; CDR3nt: TGTGCCAGCAGTTTTGCAGGGGGATTCCCGCGTCAGCCCCAGCATTTT
v_gene: TRBV18; abundance: .; d_gene: .; j_gene: TRBJ2-5; CDR3aa: CASSQMVQETQYF; CDR3nt: TGTGCCAGCTCACAAATGGTTCAAGAGACCCAGTACTTC
v_gene: TRBV5-1; abundance: .; d_gene: TRBD2; j_gene: TRBJ2-3; CDR3aa: CASTSGRIEGTDTQYF; CDR3nt: TGCGCCAGCACTAGCGGGAGGATTGAGGGCACAGATACGCAGTATTTT
v_gene: TRBV7-6; abundance: .; d_gene: TRBD2; j_gene: TRBJ2-1; CDR3aa: CASSATGTRSYNEQFF; CDR3nt: TGTGCCAGCAGCGCTACCGGGACTAGGTCCTACAATGAGCAGTTCTTC
v_gene: TRBV2; abundance: .; d_gene: .; j_gene: TRBJ1-5; CDR3aa: CASSERRPPFQPQHF; CDR3nt: TGTGCCAGCAGTGAAAGGAGGCCTCCCTTTCAGCCCCAGCATTTT
v_gene: TRBV5-6; abundance: .; d_gene: TRBD2; j_gene: TRBJ2-1; CDR3aa: CASSLGWLAGSEQFF; CDR3nt: TGTGCCAGCAGCTTGGGGTGGCTAGCGGGTAGTGAGCAGTTCTTC
v_gene: TRBV6-5; abundance: .; d_gene: .; j_gene: TRBJ2-1; CDR3aa: CASSYDAYRNEQFF; CDR3nt: TGTGCCAGCAGTTACGACGCCTACCGGAATGAGCAGTTCTTC
v_gene: TRBV7-6; abundance: .; d_gene: TRBD2; j_gene: TRBJ2-7; CDR3aa: CASSSIPGTSSGEQYF; CDR3nt: TGTGCCAGCAGCTCCATCCCCGGGACTAGCTCGGGTGAGCAGTACTTC
v_gene: TRBV7-3; abundance: .; d_gene: .; j_gene: TRBJ2-2; CDR3aa: CASSFITGELFF; CDR3nt: TGTGCCAGCAGCTTTATAACCGGGGAGCTGTTTTTT
v_gene: TRBV2; abundance: .; d_gene: .; j_gene: TRBJ2-3; CDR3aa: CASSWLEGSTDTQYF; CDR3nt: TGTGCCAGCAGTTGGTTAGAGGGGAGCACAGATACGCAGTATTTT
v_gene: TRBV19; abundance: .; d_gene: .; j_gene: TRBJ2-7; CDR3aa: CASSGMTGGSYEQYF; CDR3nt: TGTGCCAGTAGTGGGATGACAGGTGGATCCTACGAGCAGTACTTC
v_gene: TRBV28; abundance: .; d_gene: .; j_gene: TRBJ1-2; CDR3aa: CASRVVGHGYTF; CDR3nt: TGTGCCAGCCGCGTCGTGGGCCATGGCTACACCTTC
v_gene: TRBV15; abundance: .; d_gene: .; j_gene: TRBJ2-1; CDR3aa: CATSLTVGEQFF; CDR3nt: TGTGCCACCAGCCTCACGGTGGGTGAGCAGTTCTTC
v_gene: TRBV7-9; abundance: .; d_gene: TRBD2; j_gene: TRBJ2-2; CDR3aa: CALGRREDLLNTGELFF; CDR3nt: TGTGCCCTGGGCCGGCGGGAGGACCTCCTTAACACCGGGGAGCTGTTTTTT
v_gene: TRBV15; abundance: .; d_gene: .; j_gene: TRBJ2-6; CDR3aa: CATSTFGTRGGTGANVLTF; CDR3nt: TGTGCCACCAGCACCTTCGGGACTCGAGGGGGCACTGGGGCCAACGTCCTGACTTTC
v_gene: TRBV5-1; abundance: .; d_gene: .; j_gene: TRBJ1-3; CDR3aa: CASSLTTDPGNTIYF; CDR3nt: TGCGCCAGCAGCTTAACGACGGACCCTGGAAACACCATATATTTT
v_gene: TRBV11-3; abundance: .; d_gene: TRBD1; j_gene: TRBJ2-1; CDR3aa: CASSLGATGYHEQFF; CDR3nt: TGTGCCAGCAGCTTAGGGGCGACAGGGTACCATGAGCAGTTCTTC
v_gene: TRBV10-2; abundance: few; d_gene: .; j_gene: TRBJ1-5; CDR3aa: CASTPAGNQPQHF; CDR3nt: TGCGCCAGCACCCCGGCGGGGAATCAGCCCCAGCATTTT
v_gene: TRBV7-9; abundance: .; d_gene: TRBD1; j_gene: TRBJ1-4; CDR3aa: CASSLRGIMPGQENEKLFF; CDR3nt: TGTGCCAGCAGCTTAAGGGGTATAATGCCAGGACAGGAAAATGAAAAACTGTTTTTT
v_gene: TRBV28; abundance: .; d_gene: .; j_gene: TRBJ1-4; CDR3aa: CASSPSGPLEKLFF; CDR3nt: TGTGCCAGCAGCCCCTCGGGTCCGCTTGAAAAACTGTTTTTT
v_gene: TRBV12-2; abundance: .; d_gene: .; j_gene: TRBJ1-1; CDR3aa: CASRPTAGARGLGTEAFF; CDR3nt: TGTGCAAGTCGCCCTACAGCCGGGGCCAGAGGTTTGGGCACTGAAGCTTTCTTT
v_gene: TRBV4-1; abundance: .; d_gene: TRBD1; j_gene: TRBJ2-5; CDR3aa: CASSPRDRAAETQYF; CDR3nt: TGCGCCAGCAGCCCCCGGGACAGGGCGGCGGAGACCCAGTACTTC
v_gene: TRBV9; abundance: .; d_gene: TRBD2; j_gene: TRBJ2-1; CDR3aa: CASSVDIAGGYNEQFF; CDR3nt: TGTGCCAGCAGCGTAGATATCGCGGGAGGGTACAATGAGCAGTTCTTC
v_gene: TRBV19; abundance: once; d_gene: .; j_gene: TRBJ2-2; CDR3aa: CASTIGGTDGELFF; CDR3nt: TGTGCCAGTACCATAGGAGGAACAGACGGGGAGCTGTTTTTT
v_gene: TRBV15; abundance: .; d_gene: .; j_gene: TRBJ1-2; CDR3aa: CATSRDITNYGYTF; CDR3nt: TGTGCCACCAGCAGAGATATCACTAACTATGGCTACACCTTC
v_gene: TRBV5-1; abundance: .; d_gene: TRBD1; j_gene: TRBJ2-7; CDR3aa: CASSWYSGTGGVYEQYF; CDR3nt: TGCGCCAGCAGCTGGTATTCCGGGACAGGGGGGGTCTACGAGCAGTACTTC
v_gene: TRBV2; abundance: .; d_gene: .; j_gene: TRBJ2-5; CDR3aa: CASREGLVREETQYF; CDR3nt: TGTGCCAGCAGGGAGGGGCTAGTCCGAGAAGAGACCCAGTACTTC
v_gene: TRBV7-7; abundance: .; d_gene: .; j_gene: TRBJ2-1; CDR3aa: CASSPLSGVEQFF; CDR3nt: TGTGCCAGCAGCCCCCTTAGCGGAGTTGAGCAGTTCTTC
v_gene: TRBV9; abundance: .; d_gene: .; j_gene: TRBJ2-1; CDR3aa: CASSVESSSYNEQFF; CDR3nt: TGTGCCAGCAGCGTAGAGTCGAGCTCCTACAATGAGCAGTTCTTC
v_gene: TRBV28; abundance: .; d_gene: .; j_gene: TRBJ2-7; CDR3aa: CASSRVEEQYF; CDR3nt: TGTGCCAGCAGTAGGGTGGAGGAGCAGTACTTC
v_gene: TRBV10-3; abundance: .; d_gene: TRBD1; j_gene: TRBJ1-1; CDR3aa: CAIRGGQGAHGSTEAFF; CDR3nt: TGTGCCATCAGAGGGGGACAGGGGGCTCACGGAAGCACTGAAGCTTTCTTT
v_gene: TRBV29-1; abundance: .; d_gene: TRBD1; j_gene: TRBJ1-2; CDR3aa: CSVEVGTGGNYGYTF; CDR3nt: TGCAGCGTTGAAGTGGGGACAGGGGGAAACTATGGCTACACCTTC
v_gene: TRBV7-2; abundance: once; d_gene: .; j_gene: TRBJ2-1; CDR3aa: CASSPGRNNEQFF; CDR3nt: TGTGCCAGCAGCCCCGGTCGTAACAATGAGCAGTTCTTC
v_gene: TRBV7-2; abundance: .; d_gene: .; j_gene: TRBJ2-1; CDR3aa: CASSRRWGRSLNEQFF; CDR3nt: TGTGCCAGCAGCAGACGGTGGGGGCGAAGTTTGAATGAGCAGTTCTTC
v_gene: TRBV9; abundance: .; d_gene: .; j_gene: TRBJ2-1; CDR3aa: CASSVAGIGNEQFF; CDR3nt: TGTGCCAGCAGCGTAGCAGGGATTGGGAATGAGCAGTTCTTC
v_gene: TRBV6-6; abundance: once; d_gene: .; j_gene: TRBJ1-3; CDR3aa: CASREQGLGNTIYF; CDR3nt: TGTGCCAGCAGGGAACAGGGTCTAGGAAACACCATATATTTT
v_gene: TRBV28; abundance: .; d_gene: .; j_gene: TRBJ2-1; CDR3aa: CASTVGGADEQFF; CDR3nt: TGTGCCAGCACCGTAGGGGGGGCGGATGAGCAGTTCTTC
v_gene: TRBV5-1; abundance: .; d_gene: .; j_gene: TRBJ2-7; CDR3aa: CASSSTTGGPYEQYF; CDR3nt: TGCGCCAGCAGCTCGACGACAGGAGGGCCCTACGAGCAGTACTTC
v_gene: TRBV28; abundance: .; d_gene: .; j_gene: TRBJ1-5; CDR3aa: CASDVPPNQPQHF; CDR3nt: TGTGCCAGCGACGTCCCGCCGAATCAGCCCCAGCATTTT